The 24 T cell receptor beta chains listed next were all sequenced from one sample in a study of cytomegalovirus exposure and HLA in healthy donors. Data came from immunoSEQ multiplex PCR; TCRdb stores just in-frame clones and leaves some out. The sample lists about 330,000 clones, roughly 85% occurring once. The material sequenced was PBMCs. All receptors come from a woman younger than 35 in good health and CMV-seronegative.

This chain links TRBV5-1 with TRBJ2-3; 7 bases align to TRBD2. The CDR3 contains 15 residues. With V trimmed by 5 bases and J by 5 bases, 11 bases remained unmatched. Germline assignment: CDR1 SGHRS and CDR2 YFSETQ. DNA for the CDR3: TGCGCCAGCAGAGCGCCGGGACTACGGATAGATACGCAGTATTTT. Its translation: CASRAPGLRIDTQYF.

This rearrangement joins TRBV6-4 to TRBJ1-2; D remains ambiguous. V gave up 0 bases and J gave up 4 bases, with 12 bases separating them. This CDR3 has 15 residues. Germline values: CDR1 MRHNA, CDR2 SNTAGT. The CDR3, as DNA: TGTGCCAGCAGTGACTCCCACGAGGGAGGCTATGGCTACACCTTC. This encodes CASSDSHEGGYGYTF.

The chain joins TRBV6-5 to TRBJ2-7; TRBD2 might be the D (6 bases). Germline V gene lookup returns CDR1 MNHEY and CDR2 SVGAGI. The V end lost 7 bases, the J end lost 6 bases, and 10 bases lay between the germline ends. The CDR3 covers 11 residues. The DNA of the CDR3 is TGTGCCAGCACTAACGGGGGCGAGCAGTACTTC. Encoded protein: CASTNGGEQYF.

The rearrangement joins TRBV29-1 to TRBJ2-4, with 13 bases matching TRBD2. J lost 1 base, V lost 2 bases, and 8 bases had no gene match. This CDR3 is 18 amino acids long. CDR1 is SQVTM and CDR2 is ANQGSEA in the germline V gene. As DNA, the CDR3 is TGCAGCGTTGAAACCACTAGCGGGAGGGCCGGGGCCAAAAACATTCAGTACTTC. Encoded protein: CSVETTSGRAGAKNIQYF.

The J gene is TRBJ2-4, the V gene TRBV28, with 9 bases that match TRBD1. CDR3 size: 15 residues. Trimming cost V 8 bases and J 3 bases; bases outside gene matches: 8. Germline loops: CDR1 MDHEN, CDR2 SYDVKM. CDR3 in amino acids: CASAGQGLGKNIQYF. The DNA of the CDR3 is TGTGCCAGCGCGGGACAGGGACTTGGCAAAAACATTCAGTACTTC.

The CDR3, as DNA: TGTGCCAGCAGCTTTAGCGGGGCCACCGGGGAGCTGTTTTTT. Encoded protein: CASSFSGATGELFF. The chain uses TRBV11-3 and TRBJ2-2; 8 bases match TRBD2. V trimming: 3 bases; J trimming: 4 bases; junction bases outside the gene matches: 1. The CDR3 sequence is 14 residues long. Germline V gene sequence: CDR1 SGHNT, CDR2 YENEEA.

The gene calls are TRBV9 and TRBJ2-2, with D possibly matching TRBD1 (6 bases). This CDR3 is built from 14 residues. CDR1 is SGDLS and CDR2 is YYNGEE in the germline V gene. The germline V and J ends were trimmed by 5 bases and 6 bases, with 14 bases remaining between them. The CDR3 is CASREQGSAGELFF. CDR3 DNA sequence: TGTGCCAGCAGAGAACAGGGTTCGGCCGGGGAGCTGTTTTTT.

CDR3 coding DNA: TGTGCCAGCAGCTCAGGACAGGGGTCATCTAGAGCCAACGTCCTGACTTTC. Protein: CASSSGQGSSRANVLTF. The V gene is TRBV7-3, the J gene TRBJ2-6; 9 bases line up with TRBD1. Germline V gene sequence: CDR1 SGHTA, CDR2 FQGTGA. J was trimmed by 7 bases and V by 4 bases; bases with no gene match: 11. The CDR3 loop spans 17 amino acids.

CDR3 in amino acids: CASSLDRTGGGNTEAFF. The CDR3 DNA follows: TGCGCCAGCAGCTTGGATCGGACAGGGGGCGGAAACACTGAAGCTTTCTTT. This chain joins TRBV5-1 and TRBJ1-1; the match to TRBD1 covers 11 bases. Germline loops: CDR1 SGHRS, CDR2 YFSETQ. V was pared by 0 bases and J by 2 bases, with 6 bases of the junction left unmatched. There are 17 residues in the CDR3.

V gene TRBV7-3 combines with J gene TRBJ1-1, with 10 bases matching TRBD1. J was trimmed by 1 base and V by 5 bases; bases with no gene match: 4. The CDR3 runs 15 residues. Germline V gene data show CDR1 as SGHTA and CDR2 as FQGTGA. CDR3: CASSLGQGENTEAFF. Here the CDR3 DNA reads TGTGCCAGCAGCCTAGGACAGGGGGAGAACACTGAAGCTTTCTTT. The full variable domain, with the rest looked up from reference TRBV7-3 and TRBJ1-1, is GAGVSQTPSNKVTEKGKYVELRCDPISGHTALYWYRQSLGQGPEFLIYFQGTGAADDSGLPNDRFFAVRPEGSVSTLKIQRTERGDSAVYLCASSLGQGENTEAFFGQGTRLTVV.

This sequence joins TRBV27 and TRBJ2-2, with TRBD2 matching over 9 bases. With V trimmed by 3 bases and J by 5 bases, 4 bases remained unmatched. This CDR3 comprises 15 residues. CDR1 and CDR2 from the germline V gene are MNHEY and SMNVEV (reference sequence). CDR3: CASSFLAGRTGELFF. CDR3 DNA sequence: TGTGCCAGCAGTTTTCTAGCGGGAAGGACCGGGGAGCTGTTTTTT.

V gene TRBV7-8 combines with J gene TRBJ2-5, with D tentatively TRBD2 (6 bases). With 5 bases removed from V and 14 bases from J, the gap between germline ends came to 21 bases. Germline assignment: CDR1 SGHVS and CDR2 FQNEAQ. The CDR3 length is 13 residues. The DNA for the CDR3 is TGTGCCAGCAGCCCACTGGGGGGACCAGGAATATACTTC. This codes for CASSPLGGPGIYF.

This chain joins TRBV4-3 and TRBJ2-6; D not certain. Trimming left V 0 bases short and J 0 bases short, with 12 bases between. The CDR3 sequence is 18 residues long. CDR1 LGHNA and CDR2 YSLEER come from the germline V gene. The CDR3 region is CASSQDMSVYSGANVLTF. CDR3 coding DNA: TGCGCCAGCAGCCAAGATATGTCTGTCTACTCTGGGGCCAACGTCCTGACTTTC.

The CDR3 DNA follows: TGCGCCAGCAGGTTGACAGAACAAGAGACCCAGTACTTC. Amino acids: CASRLTEQETQYF. The gene calls are TRBV4-1 and TRBJ2-5; possibly TRBD1 for D (5 bases). Germline V gene lookup returns CDR1 MGHRA and CDR2 YSYEKL. The CDR3 is made up of 13 amino acids. V lost 6 bases and J lost 2, with 10 bases in between.

The V and J genes are TRBV6-1 and TRBJ1-1; D is ambiguous. CDR1 and CDR2 from the germline V gene are MNHNS and SASEGT. The V end lost 6 bases, the J end lost 1 base, and 12 bases lay between the germline ends. There are 14 residues in the CDR3. The DNA of the CDR3 is TGTGCCAGCAGCCCACAGCATTCGAACACTGAAGCTTTCTTT. Protein: CASSPQHSNTEAFF.

This chain connects TRBV7-3 to TRBJ2-7; a weak D match, TRBD2 (5 bases). V was cut by 3 bases and J by 6 bases, with 15 bases left in between. The CDR3 extends over 14 amino acids. CDR1 and CDR2 (germline): SGHTA, FQGTGA. This chain's CDR3 is CASSLYGVGGEQYF. CDR3 bases: TGTGCCAGCAGCTTGTACGGGGTAGGCGGCGAGCAGTACTTC. The variable domain in full, with the rest retrieved from reference TRBV7-3 and TRBJ2-7, is GAGVSQTPSNKVTEKGKYVELRCDPISGHTALYWYRQSLGQGPEFLIYFQGTGAADDSGLPNDRFFAVRPEGSVSTLKIQRTERGDSAVYLCASSLYGVGGEQYFGPGTRLTVT.

This sequence joins TRBV10-3 and TRBJ2-3; TRBD2 aligns across 8 bases. CDR1 and CDR2 (germline): ENHRY, SYGVKD. Unmatched junction bases numbered 4, after V lost 8 bases and J lost 0 bases. This CDR3 comprises 14 residues. CDR3 sequence (DNA): TGTGCCATCGTTAGCGGGAAGAGCACAGATACGCAGTATTTT. Encoded protein: CAIVSGKSTDTQYF.

The chain couples TRBV5-4 to TRBJ2-7; D is unresolved. This CDR3 spans 13 amino acids. Between the trimmed V and J ends, which lost 2 bases and 3 bases, there was a span of 9 bases. CDR1 is SGHNT and CDR2 is YYREEE in the germline V gene (reference sequence). The CDR3 is CASSFGGYYEQYF. The CDR3, as DNA: TGTGCCAGCAGCTTCGGCGGCTACTACGAGCAGTACTTC.

V and J are TRBV27 and TRBJ2-5; D gene ambiguous. V was cut by 1 base and J by 5 bases, with 8 bases left in between. Germline V CDR1 and CDR2: MNHEY, SMNVEV (reference sequence). The CDR3 is 13 amino acids. In DNA form, the CDR3 reads TGTGCCAGCAGTTTATATGGGCAGGAGACCCAGTACTTC. It is translated as CASSLYGQETQYF.

The chain combines TRBV10-3 with TRBJ2-1, with TRBD2 as a possible D gene (6 bases). The CDR3 sequence is 14 residues long. CDR1 ENHRY and CDR2 SYGVKD come from the germline V gene. Trimming took 10 bases from V and 8 from J, leaving 21 bases between them. The DNA of the CDR3 is TGTGCCACGCAACTAGCAGGTATCCCCGATGAGCAGTTCTTC. It is translated as CATQLAGIPDEQFF.

The chain couples TRBV4-3 to TRBJ2-7, with TRBD2 as a possible D gene (5 bases). V was shortened by 1 base and J by 3 bases, with 16 bases between the two germline ends. The CDR3 loop spans 16 amino acids. Germline lookup yields CDR1 LGHNA and CDR2 YSLEER. The CDR3, as DNA: TGCGCCAGCAGCCAAGTCTCGGCGGGCCAACACTACGAGCAGTACTTC. This encodes CASSQVSAGQHYEQYF.

The chain couples TRBV6-1 to TRBJ2-1; TRBD1 agrees at 8 bases. The CDR3 extends over 15 amino acids. Germline CDR1 reads MNHNS; CDR2 reads SASEGT. Trimming cost V 4 bases and J 1 base; bases outside gene matches: 3. CDR3 DNA sequence: TGTGCCAGCAGTGGTCAGGGGGCGTCCTACAATGAGCAGTTCTTC. It encodes CASSGQGASYNEQFF.

J is TRBJ2-7 and V is TRBV2; 11 nucleotides match TRBD1. Germline assignment: CDR1 SNHLY and CDR2 FYNNEI. Trimming removed 4 bases from V and 4 bases from J; junction bases left unmatched: 6. The CDR3 contains 15 residues. This CDR3 reads CASSAGTGGLYEQYF. CDR3 nucleotides: TGTGCCAGCAGTGCCGGGACAGGGGGTCTATACGAGCAGTACTTC.

The gene calls are TRBV9 and TRBJ2-5; D unresolved. CDR3 length equals 14 residues. Trimming pared 0 bases from V and 1 base from J, leaving 7 bases between. CDR1 and CDR2 (germline): SGDLS, YYNGEE. The CDR3 sequence is CASSVGSGQETQYF. The CDR3 nucleotides read TGTGCCAGCAGCGTAGGGTCGGGCCAAGAGACCCAGTACTTC.